This entry concerns a single TCR beta chain. This CDR3 has 13 amino acids. Per the germline V gene, CDR1 is MRHNA and CDR2 is SNTAGT. V shed 8 bases, J shed 3 bases, and the junction held 6 bases outside the gene matches. The method was immunoSEQ multiplex PCR; TCRdb's version includes in-frame clones alone and lacks a portion of them. The top ten hold more than 1.4% of the sample, which has 65,000 to 85,000 clones, about nine tenths seen once. This sample was taken from a study of T cell changes during pregnancy in multiple sclerosis. The J gene is TRBJ1-2, the V gene TRBV6-4; 7 positions agree with TRBD1. Sequenced here: peripheral blood, sampled in the second trimester of pregnancy. The receptor's source is a female donor with multiple sclerosis, enrolled in a pregnancy study. CDR3 region: CASGGGTDYGYTF. CDR3 in DNA: TGTGCCAGCGGAGGCGGGACAGACTATGGCTACACCTTC.